This T cell receptor beta chain was profiled in a study of shared clonotypes between healthy human individuals. TCRdb keeps only in-frame clones here, not all; method: immunoSEQ multiplex PCR. The data contain 2.3 million or so clones, over 90% of them singletons. The sample taken for sequencing was naive CD4+ T cells from PBMCs. The subset was: CD45RA+ positively selected. This clonotype was obtained from a man between 18 and 35 years old in good health. Some clones in this sample may be carry-over from other donors' samples.

As DNA, the CDR3 is TGTGCCAGCAGCTGGGGGGACTTTCGGGGACTCTACGAGCAGTACTTC. As protein: CASSWGDFRGLYEQYF. The V call is TRBV5-5, the J call TRBJ2-7, with D tentatively TRBD2 (6 bases). V was pared by 3 bases and J by 3 bases, with 19 bases between. Per germline, CDR1 SGHKS and CDR2 YYEKEE (reference sequence). CDR3 length: 16 residues.